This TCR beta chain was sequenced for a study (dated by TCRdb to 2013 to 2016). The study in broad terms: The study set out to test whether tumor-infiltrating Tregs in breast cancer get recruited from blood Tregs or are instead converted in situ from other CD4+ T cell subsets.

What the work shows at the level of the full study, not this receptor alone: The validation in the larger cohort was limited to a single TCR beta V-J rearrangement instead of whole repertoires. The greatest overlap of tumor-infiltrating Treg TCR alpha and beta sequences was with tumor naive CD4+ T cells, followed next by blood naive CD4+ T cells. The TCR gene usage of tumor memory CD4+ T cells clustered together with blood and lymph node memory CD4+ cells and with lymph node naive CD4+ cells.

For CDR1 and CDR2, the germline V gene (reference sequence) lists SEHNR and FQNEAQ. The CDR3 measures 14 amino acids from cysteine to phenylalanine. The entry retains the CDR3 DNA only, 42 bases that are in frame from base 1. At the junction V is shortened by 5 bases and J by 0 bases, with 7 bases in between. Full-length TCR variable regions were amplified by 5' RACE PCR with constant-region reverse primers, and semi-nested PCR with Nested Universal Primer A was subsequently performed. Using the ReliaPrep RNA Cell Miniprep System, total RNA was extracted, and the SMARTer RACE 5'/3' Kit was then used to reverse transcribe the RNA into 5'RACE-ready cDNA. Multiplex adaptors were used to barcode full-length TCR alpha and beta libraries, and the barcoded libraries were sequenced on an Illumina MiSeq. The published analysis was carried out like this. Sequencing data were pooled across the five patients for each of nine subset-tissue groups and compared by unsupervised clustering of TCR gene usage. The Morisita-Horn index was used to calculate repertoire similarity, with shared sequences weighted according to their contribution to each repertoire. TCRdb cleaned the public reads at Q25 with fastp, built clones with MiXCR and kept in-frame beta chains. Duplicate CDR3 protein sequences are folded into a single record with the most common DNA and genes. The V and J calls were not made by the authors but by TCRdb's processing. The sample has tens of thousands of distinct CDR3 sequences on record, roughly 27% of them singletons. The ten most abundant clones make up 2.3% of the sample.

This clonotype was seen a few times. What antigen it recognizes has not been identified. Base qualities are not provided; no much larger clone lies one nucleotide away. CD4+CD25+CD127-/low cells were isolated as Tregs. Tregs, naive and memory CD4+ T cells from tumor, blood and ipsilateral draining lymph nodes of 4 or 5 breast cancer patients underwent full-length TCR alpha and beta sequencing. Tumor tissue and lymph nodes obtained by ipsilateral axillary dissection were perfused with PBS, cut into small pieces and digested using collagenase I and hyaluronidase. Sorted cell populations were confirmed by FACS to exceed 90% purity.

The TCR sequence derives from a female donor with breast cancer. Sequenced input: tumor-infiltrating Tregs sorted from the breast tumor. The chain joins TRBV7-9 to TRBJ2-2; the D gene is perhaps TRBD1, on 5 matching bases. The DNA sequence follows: TGTGCCAGCAGCGGACATACGAACACCGGGGAGCTGTTTTTT. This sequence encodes CASSGHTNTGELFF.